This T cell receptor (beta chain) is from a study of regulatory T cells in long-lasting Graves disease. In its sample, this clonotype was seen many times. The CDR3 runs to 17 residues. CDR1 is MNHNS, CDR2 SASEGT, per germline. V was clipped by 6 bases and J by 0 bases; unmatched bases: 11. The time point is: newly diagnosed GD, antithyroid drugs for less than 3 months. With RNA extracted from PBMCs as input, the TCR library was made. Assembly of TCR beta libraries relied on iRepertoire HTBI primers together with Arm-PCR of CDR3 regions. TCRdb analysed the multiplex PCR reads with MiXCR anew, one entry per CDR3 protein. The top ten clones hold 20% to 25% of a sample with under 700,000 distinct CDR3 sequences, about 16% of them seen once. These same records also appear under a second study, on T cells in Graves' hyperthyroidism and ophthalmopathy.

J is TRBJ2-1 and V is TRBV6-1; 7 nucleotides agree with TRBD2. The sequencing used peripheral blood mononuclear cells (PBMCs), collected at new diagnosis, from a patient treated with antithyroid drugs. This clonotype was sampled from a woman aged 35-65 years with Graves disease. CDR3 residues: CASRKGLLLSSYNEQFF. CDR3 DNA: TGTGCCAGCAGGAAGGGACTACTACTTAGCTCCTACAATGAGCAGTTCTTC.